The rows below give T cell receptor beta chains drawn from one sample of a study of T cells after yellow fever vaccination. One entry per CDR3 protein results from TCRdb running MiXCR on the 5' RACE reads. The sample consists of nearly 300,000 distinct CDR3 sequences, about 10% of them appearing once. Here the sequenced sample was CD4+ T cells sorted from PBMCs, taken 5 days after the yellow fever booster vaccination. These receptor sequences come from a man between 18 and 29 years old who received the YFV17D yellow fever vaccine. CDR3s include the opening cysteine and the closing phenylalanine or tryptophan.

TRBV5-1	TRBJ2-1	CASNPASTRNEQFF
TRBV2	TRBJ2-2	CASIRGGTGELFF
TRBV6-2/TRBV6-3	TRBJ1-5	CASSWNIYQWPQHF
TRBV4-3	TRBJ2-2	CASSRGTALNANTGELFF
TRBV6-4	TRBJ1-1	CASSVRPDTKAFF
TRBV7-9	TRBJ2-3	CASSSDWTSGGSTDTQYF
TRBV5-1	TRBJ2-1	CASSTRGDNEQFF
TRBV4-3	TRBJ1-1	CASSRRDGLMNTEAFF
TRBV9	TRBJ1-2	CASSPDEDGYGYTF
TRBV28	TRBJ1-2	CASSPGQTYGYTF
TRBV6-2/TRBV6-3	TRBJ2-3	CAHGGSTDTQYF
TRBV12-3/TRBV12-4	TRBJ1-5	CASTLSGTNGQPQHF
TRBV6-1	TRBJ2-2	CASSGGLAGNTGELFF
TRBV7-9	TRBJ2-6	CASSPSLWAEGANVLTF
TRBV5-1	TRBJ2-5	CASSLLASGEEETQYF
TRBV6-1	TRBJ1-5	CASTPSLTGGGNQPQHF
TRBV10-2	TRBJ1-5	CASSEYPGGQGDQPQHF
TRBV9	TRBJ2-2	CASSVGGQNTGELFF
TRBV6-6	TRBJ2-2	CASSYTDSSKAGELFF
TRBV6-2/TRBV6-3	TRBJ2-3	CATWDRNVRKSTDTQYF
TRBV28	TRBJ2-5	CASTLEAGQETQYF
TRBV6-2/TRBV6-3	TRBJ1-1	CASSSGTGREAFF